The source of this T cell receptor beta chain is a study of blood T cell repertoires in COVID-19 (dated by TCRdb to 2020 to 2021). Notes on the research overall: Samples covering the acute and convalescent phases of COVID-19 were provided by collaborators in the United States, Italy and Spain. The prospective study material was composed of cDNA or gDNA derived from T cells, B-cell-depleted T cells, or PBMCs. Subjects who had been exposed to COVID-19, were actively infected with it, or had recovered from it provided the deeply sampled blood TCRbeta repertoires that made up the dataset. The repertoires were released in a freely available public database intended as a resource for research on the immune response to SARS-CoV-2. Samples came from the ongoing ImmuneRACE study (first 160 participants) plus 1,254 subjects from 6 global collaborators. Nearly every sample came with metadata listing a de-identified subject ID, COVID-19 status, age in years and sex. HLA class I and class II types, where available, came from metadata supplied by the sample provider rather than from assay-based typing. Points the paper makes about the study in general: Clinical and demographic metadata were provided uncurated, with the amount varying by source and participant.

TCRbeta CDR3 regions were amplified from genomic DNA by means of the immunoSEQ Assay, a bias-controlled multiplex PCR. The authors processed their data as follows. The number of nucleated cells in each sample was estimated from the amplification of reference gene primers within the assay. To quantify the absolute abundance of each unique TCRbeta CDR3 rearrangement, sequence reads were collapsed and filtered. For each sample, productive Simpson clonality was calculated by taking the square root of Simpson's diversity index across productive rearrangements. The table comes from immuneACCESS by way of TCRdb, which keeps in-frame sequences with V and J called. Part of the clones is missing from these tables; in studies checked, under half for an unresolved V gene and the rest for unknown reasons. Clonal size and the V and J genes are those of that table, whereas D and trimming came from the DNA. The table for this sample lists around 270,000 clones; roughly 84% of them were counted only once. The ten biggest clones cover less than 20% of the sample.

One collaborating source in Seattle enrolled patients while the patients were actively infected and followed the patients over time throughout the course of disease. Each collaborating institution followed its own protocols to collect whole blood in K2EDTA tubes. For TCRbeta analysis, collaborators shipped samples in one of three forms: frozen whole blood, isolated PBMCs, or DNA extracted from either of those sample types. CDR3 length: 15 amino acids, cysteine to phenylalanine. Of all the DNA, just the CDR3 is kept, 45 bases in frame from base 1. CDR1 and CDR2 are read off the germline V gene (reference sequence) as SSHAT and FNYEAQ. Clipping removes 5 bases from V and 5 bases from J, with 5 as the unmatched junction base count. With respect to this clone: This receptor's antigen is unknown. No much larger clone is present one base from it, and per-base qualities are unavailable.

Recombination joined TRBV7-7 with TRBJ2-5; 13 nucleotides in the junction match TRBD2. Input material: peripheral blood. The TCR originated in a person aged 65 to 85 with COVID-19, enrolled during active disease. The bases are TGTGCCAGCAGCCCTGGACTAGCGGGGGATGAGACCCAGTACTTC. Its protein reads: CASSPGLAGDETQYF. The variable domain in full, with residues beyond the CDR3 obtained from the reference TRBV7-7 and TRBJ2-5 genes, is GAGVSQSPRYKVTKRGQDVTLRCDPISSHATLYWYQQALGQGPEFLTYFNYEAQPDKSGLPSDRFSAERPEGSISTLTIQRTEQRDSAMYRCASSPGLAGDETQYFGPGTRLLVL.